The clone carrying this TCR beta chain was observed a few times. Its antigen is undetermined. Each CDR3 protein is one row after TCRdb ran MiXCR on the 5' RACE reads. Found here are 150,000 to 200,000 distinct CDR3 sequences, about 22% of them singletons; the top ten hold 20% to 25%. This entry is derived from a study of T-cell memory formation after mild COVID-19. Study as a whole: The two donors had largely donor-specific TCR clusters.

Study-wide results and limits: Clones shrinking between day 15 and 85 showed a balanced CD4/CD8 split, and those that grew later tilted toward CD4+.

Germline V gene sequence: CDR1 SEHNR, CDR2 FQNEAQ (reference sequence). The junction had 11 bases not matched to a gene; V was cut back by 5 bases and J by 8 bases. The CDR3 extends over 15 amino acids. The TCR sequence derives from an adult woman who had mild COVID-19 (a few samples of this study predate the infection). Cell type and time point are not known. Sequences were obtained from PBMCs or a T cell subset sorted from them (not recorded which). The chain joins TRBV7-9 to TRBJ1-2; the match to TRBD1 covers 10 bases. CDR3 protein: CASSPSTTGGWGYTF. The CDR3 coding sequence is TGTGCCAGCAGCCCAAGTACGACAGGGGGCTGGGGCTACACCTTC.